The 2 T cell receptor beta chains below all came from one sample that was sequenced in a study of vaccination effects on CD4 cells after COVID-19. ViraFEST expansion of antigen-specific CD4+ T cells with viral peptide pools preceded sequencing. Scientists isolated CD4+ T cells after a roughly 10-day culture period ended. Vaccine recipients, nucleocapsid antibody negative, had no prior SARS-CoV-2 infection. Their cognate antigens are unknown. The protocol was immunoSEQ multiplex PCR, while the TCRdb copy is restricted to in-frame clones and leaves out a portion. This sample carries tens of thousands of clones, about 65% of them seen once, and the ten largest clones take roughly 3.9%. The sample in question was CD4+ T cells from PBMCs cultured with HCoV-OC43 spike peptides, obtained before COVID-19 vaccination. Subset described: HCoV-OC43 spike overlapping peptide pool stimulation. All receptors come from a human donor who received a COVID-19 vaccine.

In its sample, this clone was seen once. The chain combines TRBV7-3 with TRBJ2-3; TRBD1 matches at 8 bases. The germline V gene encodes CDR1 SGHTA and CDR2 FQGTGA. CDR3 size: 13 residues. J gave up 6 bases and V 5 bases, and 4 bases lay outside the gene matches. The CDR3 coding sequence is TGTGCCAGCAGCATCGGACAGGGTGATACGCAGTATTTT. Its protein product is CASSIGQGDTQYF.

This clone was counted once. The chain recombines TRBV18 with TRBJ2-5; a weak D match, TRBD1 (6 bases). This CDR3 region has 15 residues. Trimming took 4 bases from V and 3 from J, leaving 15 bases between them. Germline-derived CDR1 and CDR2 are KGHSH and LQKENI. CDR3 loop: CASSRGQAEKETQYF. The CDR3 region has the DNA TGTGCCAGCTCACGGGGGCAGGCTGAAAAAGAGACCCAGTACTTC.